What follows are 23 T cell receptor beta chains derived from one specimen sequenced in a study of blood T cells in healthy people across ages. Sample-barcoded 5' priming and a J-beta primer mix drove a second PCR of 7 to 11 cycles. TCRdb recomputed calls from the 5' RACE reads with MiXCR, one row per CDR3 protein. Of 700,000 or so distinct CDR3 sequences in the sample, over 40% are singletons; the top ten hold 25% to 35%. Specimen: blood. The source of these receptors is a man older than 75 in good health.

The chain couples TRBV2 to TRBJ1-1, with TRBD1 matching 8 bases. Germline V gives CDR1 SNHLY, CDR2 FYNNEI. With 10 bases clipped from V and 5 bases from J, the junction kept 9 bases outside the gene matches. CDR3 size: 13 residues. CDR3 DNA sequence: TGTGCCACCGACAGGGGACAGGATACTGAAGCTTTCTTT. Its protein is CATDRGQDTEAFF.

The V gene is TRBV10-3, the J gene TRBJ2-1; the D gene is possibly TRBD1 (6 bases). The CDR3 runs to 13 residues. CDR1 ENHRY and CDR2 SYGVKD come from the germline V gene. Trimming pared 6 bases from V and 8 bases from J, leaving 14 bases between. CDR3 region: CAISETGRDEQFF. The CDR3 DNA follows: TGTGCCATCAGCGAAACAGGGAGAGATGAGCAGTTCTTC.

The V and J genes are TRBV7-2 and TRBJ2-7; D may correspond to TRBD1 or TRBD2 (5 bases each). Per germline, CDR1 SGHTA and CDR2 FQGNSA. The CDR3 has 13 amino acids. V was clipped by 7 bases and J by 6 bases, with 16 bases between them. CDR3 coding DNA: TGTGCCAGCACCTCCAGCCGTGGGGGCGAGCAGTACTTC. Its translation is CASTSSRGGEQYF.

This clonotype was counted many times. The gene calls are TRBV29-1 and TRBJ2-1, with D possibly matching TRBD1 (6 bases). The V end was cut by 7 bases, the J end by 6 bases, with 13 bases between. In germline, CDR1 is SQVTM, CDR2 ANQGSEA. The CDR3 contains 12 residues. This chain's CDR3 is CSARTVSNEQFF. The CDR3 DNA sequence: TGCAGCGCCAGGACAGTTTCCAATGAGCAGTTCTTC.

This sequence joins TRBV3-1 and TRBJ2-2, with D perhaps matching TRBD2 (5 bases). Trimming stripped 0 bases from V and 2 bases from J, with 13 bases between. Germline assignment: CDR1 LGHDT and CDR2 YNNKEL (reference sequence). The length of the CDR3 is 17 residues. CDR3 amino acids: CASSQDPGGRNTGELFF. The CDR3 DNA follows: TGTGCCAGCAGCCAAGATCCTGGTGGGAGAAACACCGGGGAGCTGTTTTTT.

This clonotype appeared a single time. The rearrangement uses TRBV30 and TRBJ2-2, with D possibly matching TRBD2 (5 bases). The CDR3 totals 13 residues. In germline, CDR1 is GTSNPN, CDR2 SVGIG (reference sequence). Trimming took off 5 bases at V and 7 bases at J, with 14 bases between the two ends. The CDR3 protein is CAWRTSERGELFF. The CDR3 bases are TGTGCCTGGCGGACTTCAGAGCGCGGGGAGCTGTTTTTT.

The table lists this clonotype with a few counts. This chain uses TRBV25-1 with TRBJ2-3, with 10 bases lining up with TRBD2. The germline V gene encodes CDR1 MGHDK and CDR2 SYGVNS. The CDR3 is 15 residues long. Trimming cost V 2 bases and J 4 bases; bases outside gene matches: 3. The CDR3 protein is CASSEPAGGADTQYF. The CDR3 region has the DNA TGTGCCAGCAGTGAACCAGCGGGAGGGGCAGATACGCAGTATTTT.

The CDR3 DNA reads TGTGCCAGCAGTGGACAGGGGGCCCTCACAGATACGCAGTATTTT. This translates into CASSGQGALTDTQYF. The gene calls are TRBV6-4 and TRBJ2-3, with 10 positions matching TRBD1. Trimming removed 4 bases from V and 2 bases from J; junction bases left unmatched: 3. In germline, CDR1 is MRHNA, CDR2 SNTAGT. CDR3 length: 15 amino acids.

In DNA, the CDR3 is TGTGCCAGCAGTTTAGGGGCCGTGAGGAACTATGGCTACACCTTC. Translating gives CASSLGAVRNYGYTF. The chain is built from TRBV28 and TRBJ1-2; perhaps TRBD1 as D (5 bases). The CDR3 is made up of 15 amino acids. CDR1 is MDHEN and CDR2 is SYDVKM in the germline V gene. The ends were cut back, 2 bases at V and 2 bases at J, with 12 bases in the middle.

At least ten counts were recorded for this clonotype. The rearrangement uses TRBV20-1 and TRBJ1-5; 8 bases match TRBD1. CDR1 and CDR2 from the germline V gene are DFQATT and SNEGSKA (reference sequence). The junction had 6 bases not matched to a gene; V was cut back by 5 bases and J by 0 bases. The length of the CDR3 is 15 residues. DNA of the CDR3: TGCAGTGCTGAGGGGACAGGTTATAGCAATCAGCCCCAGCATTTT. Protein sequence: CSAEGTGYSNQPQHF.

The V gene is TRBV4-3, the J gene TRBJ1-6, with 10 positions matching TRBD1. Germline trimming cut 3 bases from V and 8 bases from J; bases unmatched to any gene: 1. The CDR3 contains 14 residues. Per germline, CDR1 LGHNA and CDR2 YSLEER. CDR3 sequence (DNA): TGCGCCAGCAGCCAGGACAGGGGGTATTCACCCCTCCACTTT. Residues: CASSQDRGYSPLHF.

The J gene is TRBJ1-6, the V gene TRBV21-1; the table assigns TRBD1, which was not confirmed against the DNA. TRBV21-1 is a pseudogene locus. This CDR3 spans 16 amino acids. CDR3 loop: CASSRGSRDRVSPLHF. The CDR3 nucleotides read TGTGCCAGCAGCCGGGGCAGCCGGGATCGCGTTTCACCCCTCCACTTT.

This clonotype was observed many times. The chain is built from TRBV7-2 and TRBJ2-5, with D uncertain. Trimming stripped 8 bases from V and 1 base from J, with 14 bases between. CDR3 length: 14 amino acids. Germline assignment: CDR1 SGHTA and CDR2 FQGNSA. The CDR3 region has the DNA TGTGCCAGCCTCAGGCAGGCCACCCAAGAGACCCAGTACTTC. Translated: CASLRQATQETQYF.

The genes are TRBV20-1 and TRBJ2-4; D is ambiguous. The J call may be in error: the DNA end matches TRBJ2-7 better. Germline lookup yields CDR1 DFQATT and CDR2 SNEGSKA (reference sequence). There are 13 residues in the CDR3. The CDR3 loop is CRAGPGQPYEQYF. CDR3 nucleotide sequence: TGCAGGGCAGGACCCGGGCAGCCCTACGAGCAGTACTTC.

This chain joins TRBV24-1 and TRBJ1-4; 8 bases map to TRBD1. V lost 3 bases to trimming and J lost 6 bases; unmatched junction nucleotides: 8. Germline CDR1 is KGHDR and CDR2 is SFDVKD. CDR3 length: 16 amino acids. CDR3 nucleotide sequence: TGTGCCACCAGTGATGACAGGGGTGAGGGGGATGAAAAACTGTTTTTT. This encodes CATSDDRGEGDEKLFF.

V usage is TRBV20-1 and J usage is TRBJ2-1; D is possibly TRBD2 (6 bases). The J call is uncertain, as TRBJ2-7 better fits the DNA end. Germline CDR1 and CDR2: DFQATT and SNEGSKA (reference sequence). The CDR3 covers 13 residues. Written as DNA, the CDR3 is TGCAGTTGTTTGTGGGACTCCTACAATGAGCAGTACTTC. It specifies CSCLWDSYNEQYF.

This sequence joins TRBV19 and TRBJ2-3; D is undetermined. The CDR3 has 13 residues. CDR1 and CDR2 from the germline V gene are LNHDA and SQIVND (reference sequence). Trimming took off 4 bases at V and 6 bases at J, with 11 bases between the two ends. CDR3: CASSNGHGDTQYF. The CDR3 nucleotides read TGTGCCAGTAGTAACGGTCACGGGGATACGCAGTATTTT.

The chain couples TRBV6-6 to TRBJ2-1; weak D call: TRBD2 (5 bases). The CDR3 is 15 residues long. Per germline, CDR1 MNHNY and CDR2 SVGAGI (reference sequence). Trimming took off 6 bases at V and 3 bases at J, with 15 bases between the two ends. CDR3 sequence reads: CASRTELAGYNEQFF. The CDR3 DNA follows: TGTGCCAGCAGGACGGAGCTAGCAGGCTACAATGAGCAGTTCTTC.

Here the CDR3 reads CASTPSTNYGYTF. The DNA for the CDR3 is TGCGCCAGCACTCCCAGCACTAACTATGGCTACACCTTC. This chain connects TRBV5-1 to TRBJ1-2, with D unresolved. This CDR3 region has 13 residues. Germline lookup yields CDR1 SGHRS and CDR2 YFSETQ. Trimming stripped 6 bases from V and 0 bases from J, with 9 bases between.

The V call is TRBV6-2 or TRBV6-3, the J call TRBJ2-1; no firm D call. The V gene lost 2 bases and the J gene lost 8 bases, with 7 bases spanning the gap. CDR3 size: 12 residues. Germline assignment: CDR1 MNHEY and CDR2 SVGEGT. CDR3 DNA: TGTGCCAGCAGTTACAGGGTCCATGAGCAGTTCTTC. This gives the protein CASSYRVHEQFF.

This clonotype showed up just a few times. The chain carries TRBV4-1 and TRBJ2-1; 11 positions match TRBD1. The CDR3 extends over 16 amino acids. Looked up from germline, CDR1 is MGHRA and CDR2 is YSYEKL. V trimming: 1 base; J trimming: 6 bases; junction bases outside the gene matches: 5. The CDR3 region is CASSQAAGTGGNEQFF. In DNA, the CDR3 is TGCGCCAGCAGCCAAGCGGCCGGGACAGGGGGCAATGAGCAGTTCTTC.

The rearrangement uses TRBV7-2 and TRBJ2-7, with 8 bases aligning to TRBD2. V shed 4 bases and J 6 bases; nucleotides not matched to a gene: 14. The germline V gene encodes CDR1 SGHTA and CDR2 FQGNSA. This CDR3 is 16 amino acids long. This CDR3 reads CASSSRGAGAGAEQYF. The CDR3 nucleotides are TGTGCCAGCAGCTCGCGGGGGGCGGGGGCAGGGGCCGAGCAGTACTTC.

Points on this clonotype: This may be a read error, as it is one base from a much larger clone. The J gene is TRBJ2-3, the V gene TRBV25-1; no clear D gene. Trimming pared 10 bases from V and 3 bases from J, leaving 14 bases between. CDR3 size: 13 residues. Germline loops: CDR1 MGHDK, CDR2 SYGVNS. CDR3 protein: CAITGTWTDTQYF. CDR3 sequence (DNA): TGTGCCATTACCGGAACCTGGACAGATACGCAGTATTTT.